Below, 26 T cell receptor beta chains from the same sample are listed, as sequenced in a study of shared clonotypes between healthy human individuals. Assay: immunoSEQ multiplex PCR; the TCRdb copy retains only in-frame clones and omits some. The table shows under 1 million clones, with 95% to 97% occurring only once. Naive-designated CD8 cells lacked CD45RO, were positively enriched for CCR7, and omitted terminally differentiated effector memory CD45RA+ cells. Sequenced: naive CD8+ T cells sorted from blood. The receptors stem from a man aged 30 to 45 in good health.

This rearrangement joins TRBV6-1 to TRBJ2-1; a possible D gene is TRBD2 (5 bases). The CDR3 contains 16 residues. CDR1 and CDR2 (germline): MNHNS, SASEGT. V lost 2 bases and J 1 base, leaving 12 bases between the germline ends. This CDR3 is CASSEWSAASYNEQFF. The CDR3, as DNA: TGTGCCAGCAGTGAATGGTCAGCGGCGTCCTACAATGAGCAGTTCTTC.

The chain combines TRBV15 with TRBJ2-5, with 11 bases aligning to TRBD2. This CDR3 is built from 16 residues. Germline V gives CDR1 LNHNV, CDR2 YYDKDF (reference sequence). The trim removed 4 bases at V and 2 bases at J, leaving 6 bases unmatched. The CDR3 sequence is CATSKTSGGRQETQYF. The CDR3 DNA follows: TGTGCCACCAGCAAAACTAGCGGGGGAAGACAAGAGACCCAGTACTTC. Looking up the rest from reference TRBV15 and TRBJ2-5 gives the full variable domain: DAMVIQNPRYQVTQFGKPVTLSCSQTLNHNVMYWYQQKSSQAPKLLFHYYDKDFNNEADTPDNFQSRRPNTSFCFLDIRSPGLGDTAMYLCATSKTSGGRQETQYFGPGTRLLVL.

The CDR3 DNA follows: TGCGCCAGCAGCCCTTTACAGGGGGGCACTGAAGCTTTCTTT. It encodes CASSPLQGGTEAFF. The V call is TRBV4-1, the J call TRBJ1-1, with 8 bases matching TRBD1. CDR1 and CDR2 (germline): MGHRA, YSYEKL. The CDR3 consists of 14 residues. V lost 4 bases to trimming and J lost 4 bases; unmatched junction nucleotides: 5.

This clone was recorded only once. V is TRBV6-5 and J is TRBJ2-1, with 11 bases lining up with TRBD1. The germline gives CDR1 MNHEY, CDR2 SVGAGI. The ends lost 5 bases at V and 8 bases at J; junction bases unmatched: 5. The CDR3 extends over 14 amino acids. The CDR3 protein is CASSRTGGIDEQFF. The CDR3 DNA follows: TGTGCCAGCAGTCGGACAGGGGGCATCGATGAGCAGTTCTTC.

CDR3 sequence reads: CAWSVGPNTEAFF. CDR3 nucleotide sequence: TGTGCCTGGAGTGTAGGGCCGAACACTGAAGCTTTCTTT. The chain is built from TRBV30 and TRBJ1-1, with unresolved D. V lost 0 bases to trimming and J lost 1 base, with 6 bases between them. CDR1 and CDR2 from the germline V gene are GTSNPN and SVGIG (reference sequence). CDR3 length equals 13 residues.

The rearrangement links TRBV7-9 to TRBJ2-7, with 7 bases lining up with TRBD1. V was clipped by 5 bases and J by 3 bases; unmatched bases: 13. The germline V gene has CDR1 SEHNR and CDR2 FQNEAQ (reference sequence). The CDR3 spans 16 residues. CDR3 DNA sequence: TGTGCCAGCAGCCCCCGATCCGGGACAGTATTCTACGAGCAGTACTTC. This gives the protein CASSPRSGTVFYEQYF.

This sequence joins TRBV28 and TRBJ2-1; D uncertain. Germline CDR1 is MDHEN and CDR2 is SYDVKM. V lost 5 bases, J lost 1 base, and 21 bases lay in between. The CDR3 totals 18 residues. The chain's CDR3 is CASSPFFKQISSYNEQFF. As DNA, the CDR3 is TGTGCCAGCAGTCCATTCTTCAAACAAATTTCATCCTACAATGAGCAGTTCTTC.

This chain joins TRBV2 and TRBJ2-1; D is unclear. Germline V gene lookup returns CDR1 SNHLY and CDR2 FYNNEI. With 3 bases removed from V and 9 bases from J, the gap between germline ends came to 6 bases. The CDR3 covers 11 residues. The CDR3: CASSESTEQFF. The CDR3 region has the DNA TGTGCCAGCAGTGAGTCGACTGAGCAGTTCTTC.

The chain carries TRBV7-8 and TRBJ2-7, with a weak D call TRBD1 (5 bases). Germline lookup yields CDR1 SGHVS and CDR2 FQNEAQ. Trimming removed 5 bases from V and 3 bases from J, with 20 bases in between. This CDR3 has 16 amino acids. As DNA, the CDR3 is TGTGCCAGCAGCCCCCCATCCTGGGGCGAAAGCTACGAGCAGTACTTC. Its protein product is CASSPPSWGESYEQYF.

The chain recombines TRBV27 with TRBJ2-3; 8 bases align to TRBD2. The CDR3 has 17 residues. Germline assignment: CDR1 MNHEY and CDR2 SMNVEV (reference sequence). Unmatched junction bases numbered 6, after V lost 1 base and J lost 0 bases. This CDR3 reads CASSLYGGVKSTDTQYF. In DNA, the CDR3 is TGTGCCAGCAGTTTATACGGGGGGGTGAAGAGCACAGATACGCAGTATTTT.

The chain employs TRBV5-6 and TRBJ2-1; 7 positions match TRBD2. CDR3 size: 11 residues. V shed 2 bases and J 14 bases; nucleotides not matched to a gene: 4. Germline lookup yields CDR1 SGHDT and CDR2 YYEEEE. The DNA of the CDR3 is TGTGCCAGCAGCTTTTCAGGACTAGAGTTCTTC. Its protein is CASSFSGLEFF.

V is TRBV7-3 and J is TRBJ2-6; D uncertain. The length of the CDR3 is 18 residues. Trimming shortened V by 6 bases and J by 0 bases, and 18 bases separated the two germline ends. CDR1 and CDR2 from the germline V gene are SGHTA and FQGTGA. In DNA form, the CDR3 reads TGTGCCAGCAGTGAACACAATCTCCCTCTCTCTGGGGCCAACGTCCTGACTTTC. It encodes CASSEHNLPLSGANVLTF.

The chain links TRBV27 to TRBJ2-1; tentatively, D is TRBD2 (6 bases). CDR1 is MNHEY, CDR2 SMNVEV, per germline (reference sequence). The germline V and J ends were trimmed by 6 bases and 6 bases, with 12 bases remaining between them. The CDR3 covers 13 residues. This CDR3 is CASSPRRGNEQFF. The CDR3, as DNA: TGTGCCAGCAGCCCCCGGAGGGGCAATGAGCAGTTCTTC.

This clone has a single count. CDR3 sequence (DNA): TGCGCCAGCAGCCAAGGCCCTGGACGGGAAGAGACCTACGAGCAGTACTTC. Translating gives CASSQGPGREETYEQYF. The rearrangement links TRBV4-1 to TRBJ2-7; possibly TRBD2 for D (5 bases). The germline gives CDR1 MGHRA, CDR2 YSYEKL. The CDR3 consists of 17 residues. V lost 1 base and J 2 bases, leaving 18 bases between the germline ends.

J is TRBJ2-4 and V is TRBV15, with 12 bases identical to TRBD2. Germline CDR1 is LNHNV and CDR2 is YYDKDF (reference sequence). Unmatched junction bases numbered 11, after V lost 5 bases and J lost 0 bases. The length of the CDR3 is 19 residues. The CDR3 loop reads CATSRQWASGRVAKNIQYF. CDR3 in DNA: TGTGCCACCAGCCGGCAATGGGCTAGCGGGAGGGTAGCCAAAAACATTCAGTACTTC.

The chain carries TRBV9 and TRBJ2-7, with D maybe TRBD2 (6 bases). Trimming took off 4 bases at V and 5 bases at J, with 13 bases between the two ends. From germline, CDR1 is SGDLS and CDR2 YYNGEE. This CDR3 spans 13 amino acids. The CDR3 coding sequence is TGTGCCAGCAGCCCCGCGGGGTCCGACGAGCAGTACTTC. Amino acids: CASSPAGSDEQYF.

In its sample, this clone was seen once. This rearrangement joins TRBV7-9 to TRBJ2-1, with 12 positions matching TRBD2. This CDR3 contains 17 residues. The germline gives CDR1 SEHNR, CDR2 FQNEAQ (reference sequence). Germline trimming cut 4 bases from V and 4 bases from J; bases unmatched to any gene: 8. CDR3 DNA sequence: TGTGCCAGCAGCTCCACTAGCGGGAGGCCCCCTTACAATGAGCAGTTCTTC. Amino acids: CASSSTSGRPPYNEQFF.

A remark on this clone: At the DNA level, this CDR3 is encoded by other sequences in the same sample as well. The chain carries TRBV11-2 and TRBJ1-1; D gene uncertain. Germline CDR1 is SGHAT and CDR2 is FQNNGV. There are 12 residues in the CDR3. Trimming cost V 1 base and J 5 bases, with 5 bases left between them. The CDR3 DNA reads TGTGCCAGCAGCTTAGGGGTAACTGAAGCTTTCTTT. Protein product: CASSLGVTEAFF.

The V call is TRBV4-3, the J call TRBJ2-1; no definite D call. The V end was cut by 0 bases, the J end by 7 bases, with 10 bases between. Germline V gives CDR1 LGHNA, CDR2 YSLEER. This CDR3 region has 14 residues. CDR3 in amino acids: CASSQDWTDNEQFF. The CDR3 DNA sequence: TGCGCCAGCAGCCAAGATTGGACCGATAATGAGCAGTTCTTC.

In this sample, this clone turned up once. The V and J genes are TRBV7-6 and TRBJ2-7; 12 nucleotides agree with TRBD1. The CDR3 covers 14 residues. After removal of 3 bases from V and 7 bases from J, the junction contained 4 bases not matched to a gene. Germline V gene sequence: CDR1 SGHVS, CDR2 FNYEAQ. The DNA for the CDR3 is TGTGCCAGCAGCTTTGGGACAGGGGGCCGGGAGCAGTACTTC. Protein: CASSFGTGGREQYF.

The chain is built from TRBV10-3 and TRBJ2-7; D gene ambiguous. V shed 4 bases and J shed 3 bases, with 4 bases lying between them. Germline V gene lookup returns CDR1 ENHRY and CDR2 SYGVKD. The CDR3 has 11 amino acids. The DNA of the CDR3 is TGTGCCATCAGTGTAGACTACGAGCAGTACTTC. This sequence encodes CAISVDYEQYF.

The rearrangement joins TRBV28 to TRBJ1-2; tentatively, D is TRBD1 (6 bases). The CDR3 sequence is 17 residues long. Deletions cut 2 bases from V and 4 bases from J, with 20 bases between. CDR1 and CDR2 (germline): MDHEN, SYDVKM. CDR3 in amino acids: CASSLRQVGVGGYGYTF. The CDR3 nucleotides are TGTGCCAGCAGTTTAAGACAGGTCGGGGTTGGAGGCTATGGCTACACCTTC.

The rearrangement uses TRBV11-3 and TRBJ2-7; 10 positions match TRBD2. Germline values: CDR1 SGHNT, CDR2 YENEEA. The trim removed 4 bases at V and 5 bases at J, leaving 2 bases unmatched. This CDR3 region has 13 residues. This chain's CDR3 is CASSSTSGNEQYF. CDR3 DNA: TGTGCCAGCAGCTCCACTAGCGGGAACGAGCAGTACTTC.

The V call is TRBV2, the J call TRBJ1-4, with D perhaps matching TRBD1 (6 bases). The CDR3 sequence is 13 residues long. Germline V lookup: CDR1 SNHLY, CDR2 FYNNEI. V lost 2 bases and J 5 bases, leaving 6 bases between the germline ends. CDR3 sequence: CASSEQGNEKLFF. In DNA form, the CDR3 reads TGTGCCAGCAGTGAACAGGGGAATGAAAAACTGTTTTTT. Supplemented by reference TRBV2 and TRBJ1-4, the full variable domain reads EPEVTQTPSHQVTQMGQEVILRCVPISNHLYFYWYRQILGQKVEFLVSFYNNEISEKSEIFDDQFSVERPDGSNFTLKIRSTKLEDSAMYFCASSEQGNEKLFFGSGTQLSVL.

Remarks on this clone: Other DNA sequences within the sample encode an identical CDR3. This chain joins TRBV4-3 and TRBJ2-1; 11 positions agree with TRBD1. Germline-derived CDR1 and CDR2 are LGHNA and YSLEER. The V gene end was trimmed by 4 bases and the J gene end by 10 bases; junction bases not matched to a gene: 6. The CDR3 extends over 14 amino acids. CDR3 nucleotide sequence: TGCGCCAGCAGCCTAGGACAGGGGGCACGGGAGCAGTTCTTC. Translating gives CASSLGQGAREQFF.

The CDR3 spells CASSIEGVGGELFF. The DNA of the CDR3 is TGTGCCAGTAGTATCGAGGGGGTTGGCGGGGAGCTGTTTTTT. The J gene is TRBJ2-2, the V gene TRBV19; a weak D match, TRBD1 (6 bases). Germline lookup yields CDR1 LNHDA and CDR2 SQIVND (reference sequence). Trimming pared 3 bases from V and 7 bases from J, leaving 12 bases between. CDR3 length: 14 residues. The complete variable domain, with remaining parts taken from reference TRBV19 and TRBJ2-2, reads DGGITQSPKYLFRKEGQNVTLSCEQNLNHDAMYWYRQDPGQGLRLIYYSQIVNDFQKGDIAEGYSVSREKKESFPLTVTSAQKNPTAFYLCASSIEGVGGELFFGEGSRLTVL.